Given below is one TCR beta chain in context. The data were taken from a study of technical replicates of blood from a few donors. Some clones are missing from TCRdb's copy, which holds only in-frame ones; the method was immunoSEQ multiplex PCR. The sample lists roughly 50,000 clones, 93% occurring once. The CDR3 loop spans 16 amino acids. J gave up 3 bases and V 0 bases, and 7 bases lay outside the gene matches. Germline V gene lookup returns CDR1 SNHLY and CDR2 FYNNEI. The sample consisted of PBMCs. The TCR sequence derives from a human donor in good health. Some clones in this sample may be carry-over from other donors' samples. The V call is TRBV2, the J call TRBJ2-7, with 8 nucleotides matching TRBD1. As DNA, the CDR3 is TGTGCCAGCAGTGAAGCCCCCGGGACAGGAGACTACGAGCAGTACTTC. It yields the protein CASSEAPGTGDYEQYF.